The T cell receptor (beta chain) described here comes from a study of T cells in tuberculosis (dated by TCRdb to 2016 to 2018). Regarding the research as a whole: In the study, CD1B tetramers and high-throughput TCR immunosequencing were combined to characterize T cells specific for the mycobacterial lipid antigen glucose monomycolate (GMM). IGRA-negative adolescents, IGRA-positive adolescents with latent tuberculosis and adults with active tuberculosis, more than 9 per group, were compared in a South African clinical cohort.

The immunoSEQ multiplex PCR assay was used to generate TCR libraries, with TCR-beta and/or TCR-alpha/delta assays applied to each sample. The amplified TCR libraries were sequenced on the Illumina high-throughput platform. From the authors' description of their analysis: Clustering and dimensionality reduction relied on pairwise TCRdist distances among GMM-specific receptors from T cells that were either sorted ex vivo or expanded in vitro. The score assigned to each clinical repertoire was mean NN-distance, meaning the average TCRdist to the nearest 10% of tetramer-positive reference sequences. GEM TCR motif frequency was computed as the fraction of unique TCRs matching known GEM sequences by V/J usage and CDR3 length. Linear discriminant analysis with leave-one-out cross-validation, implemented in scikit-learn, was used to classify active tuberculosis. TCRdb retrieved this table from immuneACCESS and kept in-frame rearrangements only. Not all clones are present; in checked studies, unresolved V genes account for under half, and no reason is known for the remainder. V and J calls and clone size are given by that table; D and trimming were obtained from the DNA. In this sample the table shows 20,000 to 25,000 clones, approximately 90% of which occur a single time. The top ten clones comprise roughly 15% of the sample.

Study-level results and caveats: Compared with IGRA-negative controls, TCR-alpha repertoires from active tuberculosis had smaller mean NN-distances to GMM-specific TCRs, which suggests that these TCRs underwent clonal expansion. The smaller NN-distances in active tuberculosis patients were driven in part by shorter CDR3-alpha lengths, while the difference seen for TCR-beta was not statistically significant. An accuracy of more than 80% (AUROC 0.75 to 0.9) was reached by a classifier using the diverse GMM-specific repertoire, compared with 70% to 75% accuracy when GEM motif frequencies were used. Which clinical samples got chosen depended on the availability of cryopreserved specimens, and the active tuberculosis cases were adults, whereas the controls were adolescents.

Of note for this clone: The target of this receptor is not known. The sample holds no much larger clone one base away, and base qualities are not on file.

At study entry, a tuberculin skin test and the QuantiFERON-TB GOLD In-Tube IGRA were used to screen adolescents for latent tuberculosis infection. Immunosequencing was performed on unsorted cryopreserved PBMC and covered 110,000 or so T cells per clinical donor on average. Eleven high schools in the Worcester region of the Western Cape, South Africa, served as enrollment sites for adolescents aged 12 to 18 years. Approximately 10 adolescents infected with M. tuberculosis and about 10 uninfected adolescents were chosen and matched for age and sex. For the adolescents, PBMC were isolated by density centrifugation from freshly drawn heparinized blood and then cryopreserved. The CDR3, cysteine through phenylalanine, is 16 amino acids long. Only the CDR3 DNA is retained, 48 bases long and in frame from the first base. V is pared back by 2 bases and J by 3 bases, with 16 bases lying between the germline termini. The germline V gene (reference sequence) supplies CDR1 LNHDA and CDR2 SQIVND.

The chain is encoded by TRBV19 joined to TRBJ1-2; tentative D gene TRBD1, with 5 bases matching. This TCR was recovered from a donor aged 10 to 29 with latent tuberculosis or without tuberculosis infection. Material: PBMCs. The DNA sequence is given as TGTGCCAGTAGTATAATTTCGCAGGGTCTGGACTATGGCTACACCTTC. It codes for CASSIISQGLDYGYTF.